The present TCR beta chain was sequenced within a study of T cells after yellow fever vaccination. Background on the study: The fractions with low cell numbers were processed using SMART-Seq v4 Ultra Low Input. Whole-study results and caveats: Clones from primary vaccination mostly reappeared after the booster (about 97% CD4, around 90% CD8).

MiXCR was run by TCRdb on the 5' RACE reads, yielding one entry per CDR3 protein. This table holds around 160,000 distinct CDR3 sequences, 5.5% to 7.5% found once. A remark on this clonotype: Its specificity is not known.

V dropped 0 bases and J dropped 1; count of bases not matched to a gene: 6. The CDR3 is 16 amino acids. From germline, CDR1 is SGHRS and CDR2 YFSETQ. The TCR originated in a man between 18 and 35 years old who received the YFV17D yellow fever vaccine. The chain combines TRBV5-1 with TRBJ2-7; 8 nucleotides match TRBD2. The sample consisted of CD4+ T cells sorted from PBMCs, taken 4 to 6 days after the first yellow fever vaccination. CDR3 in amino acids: CASSLDGTRGSYEQYV. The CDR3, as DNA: TGCGCCAGCAGCTTGGATGGGACTAGAGGGTCCTACGAGCAGTACGTC.